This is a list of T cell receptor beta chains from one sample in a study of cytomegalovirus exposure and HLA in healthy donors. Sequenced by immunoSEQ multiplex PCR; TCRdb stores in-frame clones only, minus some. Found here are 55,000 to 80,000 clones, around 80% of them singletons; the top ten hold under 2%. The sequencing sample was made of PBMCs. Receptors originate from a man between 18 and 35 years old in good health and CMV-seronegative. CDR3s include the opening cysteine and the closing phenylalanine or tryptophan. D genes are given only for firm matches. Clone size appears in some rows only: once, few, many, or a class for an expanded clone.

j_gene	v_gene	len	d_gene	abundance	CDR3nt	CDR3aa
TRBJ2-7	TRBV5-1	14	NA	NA	TGCGCCAGCAGCTTGGGACTACCCTCCTACGAGCAGTACTTC	CASSLGLPSYEQYF
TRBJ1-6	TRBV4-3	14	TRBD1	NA	TGCGCCAGCAGCCAAAGGGACAGAAATTCACCCCTCCACTTT	CASSQRDRNSPLHF
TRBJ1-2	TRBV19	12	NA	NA	TGTGCCAGTAGGCGGGACAACTATGGCTACACCTTC	CASRRDNYGYTF
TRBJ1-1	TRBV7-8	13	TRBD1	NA	TGTGCCAGCAGCTCTCAGGGGACAGTCGGATGGGGGTTT	CASSSQGTVGWGF
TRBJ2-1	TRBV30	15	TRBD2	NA	TGTGCCTGGAGTAGGCTAGCGGGAGATTTCAATGAGCAGTTCTTC	CAWSRLAGDFNEQFF
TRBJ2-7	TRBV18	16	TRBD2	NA	TGTGCCAGCTCACCACTGTTGACTAGCGGGGCCTACGAGCAGTACTTC	CASSPLLTSGAYEQYF
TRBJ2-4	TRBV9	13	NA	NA	TGTGCCAGCAGCGTAGGTAGGGGTGACATTCAGTACTTC	CASSVGRGDIQYF
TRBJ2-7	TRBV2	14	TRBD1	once	TGTGCCAGCAGTGAAGAGGGGGCGGACTACGAGCAGTACTTC	CASSEEGADYEQYF
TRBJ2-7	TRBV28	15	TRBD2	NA	TGTGCCAGCAGTTCATCGGGACTAGGGGTCTACGAGCAGTACTTC	CASSSSGLGVYEQYF
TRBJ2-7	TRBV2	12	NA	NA	TGTGCCAGCACGGACAGATCCTACGAGCAGTACTTC	CASTDRSYEQYF
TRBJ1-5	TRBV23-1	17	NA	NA	TGCGCCAGCAGTCAACCACAGCGGACCCCATGCAATCAGCCCCAGCATTTT	CASSQPQRTPCNQPQHF
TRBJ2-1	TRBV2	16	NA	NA	TGTGCCAGCAGTGAAGCGGGCAGGGCGGCCTACAATGAGCAGTTCTTC	CASSEAGRAAYNEQFF
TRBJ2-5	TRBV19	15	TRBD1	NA	TGTGCCAGTAGTACCGGGACAGGGGGCGTTGAGACCCAGTACTTC	CASSTGTGGVETQYF
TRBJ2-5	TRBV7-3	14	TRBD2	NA	TGTGCCAGCAGCTACGGGACTAGCGGAGCGGATAAGTACTTC	CASSYGTSGADKYF
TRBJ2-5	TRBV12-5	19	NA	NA	TGTGCTAGTGGTTTGTTTCCTCCCAGGGGCCCAGGGCTACAAGAGACCCAGTACTTC	CASGLFPPRGPGLQETQYF
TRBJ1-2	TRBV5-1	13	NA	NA	TGCGCCAGCAGCTTATCCTCTCTCTATGGCTACACCTTC	CASSLSSLYGYTF
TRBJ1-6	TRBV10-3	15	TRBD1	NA	TGTGCCATCAGTGTGGACAGGGGGACGAATTCACCCCTCCACTTT	CAISVDRGTNSPLHF
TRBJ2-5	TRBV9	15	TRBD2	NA	TGTGCCAGCAGCGTAGGGAGCGGGGGACAAGAGACCCAGTACTTC	CASSVGSGGQETQYF